This entry is about one T cell receptor beta chain. Its recognized antigen is unknown. It has no much larger one-base neighbor in the sample; base qualities were not kept. The sample is drawn from a study of identical twins (dated by TCRdb to 2016 to 2017). The study in broad terms: TCR alpha and beta repertoires from monozygotic twins, unrelated adults of various ages and cord blood were deep-sequenced to test whether fetal clonotypes persist. To rule out contamination, replicate twin experiments were performed at different times with different library preparation protocols. Broad study findings and their caveats: Because the same donors could not be followed over many years, the conclusions relied on cross-sectional statistical analysis. Fewer insertions were carried by abundant cord blood beta clonotypes; a weaker similar trend was observed in young adult naive repertoires, while no such trend was observed in memory repertoires. The excess sharing between twins in beta out-of-frame sequences was weaker because fewer shared sequences reduced the signal-to-noise ratio. Compared with coincidental sharing between unrelated individuals, out-of-frame TCR alpha sequences shared between twins showed an excess of sequences with low generation probability. In monozygotic twins, out-of-frame TCR alpha sharing was systematically underestimated by recombination models, although the models agreed with sharing between unrelated individuals. Invariant T cells such as MAIT and iNKT could partly confound zero-insertion analyses, though diverse VJ usage argued against this for most clonotypes.

Only healthy Caucasian donors were included. The twin cohort consisted of three pairs of female monozygotic twins, all aged about 18 to 29 years. The RNA used for TCR libraries was isolated from peripheral blood mononuclear cells. Ends trimmed: V by 5 bases, J by 2 bases; bases unmatched to a gene: 5. CDR1 and CDR2 are read off the germline V gene as MNHEY and SVGEGT. Spanning cysteine to phenylalanine, the CDR3 consists of 16 amino acids. Only CDR3 DNA remains: 48 bases, in frame from the first base. The library came from 5' RACE. This sample was sequenced with an Illumina HiSeq 2000. Template switching added a universal primer binding site, and the final cDNA carried a unique molecular identifier that allowed TCR cDNA molecules to be counted accurately. First-strand cDNA for TCR alpha and beta chains was synthesized from specific primers in the conserved constant-segment region. To control for contamination, every cDNA library was double barcoded, receiving both a SMART-Mk sample barcode and Illumina barcodes. TruSeq adapter sequences and Illumina sample barcodes were added in two successive PCR steps. The TCR alpha and beta cDNA libraries were sequenced on the Illumina HiSeq platform using custom primers. Under the source paper's analysis protocol: MiGEC processed the raw reads to extract unique molecular identifiers, while MiXCR was used to determine the CDR3 positions. For each individual, recombination models were inferred using an EM algorithm with the repgenHMM and IGoR tools. The tcR package in R was used for shared clonotype analysis, with sharing normalized by the product of cloneset sizes. To study raw recombination without the effects of thymic and clonal selection, out-of-frame nonproductive sequences were analyzed. TCRdb handled the public reads itself, with Q25 trimming in fastp and clone calling in MiXCR, and kept productive beta chains. Here each entry gathers all rows of one CDR3 protein and keeps the most common genes and DNA. Here the V and J calls rest on TCRdb's processing, not on the authors' analysis. The sample table contains a few hundred thousand distinct CDR3 sequences; only one count was recorded for 9.6% of them. The top ten clones comprise roughly 3% of the sample.

The sample was also linked to a second study, of yellow fever vaccine responses in identical twins. Per the second study: According to the authors, the vaccine-induced T cell response in identical twins seemed to be partly convergent and partly specific to each individual. In identical twins, the study followed T cell clones that responded to the vaccine with precision.

The sample consisted of PBMCs. The chain uses TRBV6-2 or TRBV6-3 and TRBJ2-6, and TRBD1 matches 8 of the central bases. The receptor's source is a woman younger than 30 in good health. The nucleotides are TGTGCCAGCAGTATATCAGGGGGCGCTGGGGCCAACGTCCTGACTTTC. Its product reads: CASSISGGAGANVLTF.